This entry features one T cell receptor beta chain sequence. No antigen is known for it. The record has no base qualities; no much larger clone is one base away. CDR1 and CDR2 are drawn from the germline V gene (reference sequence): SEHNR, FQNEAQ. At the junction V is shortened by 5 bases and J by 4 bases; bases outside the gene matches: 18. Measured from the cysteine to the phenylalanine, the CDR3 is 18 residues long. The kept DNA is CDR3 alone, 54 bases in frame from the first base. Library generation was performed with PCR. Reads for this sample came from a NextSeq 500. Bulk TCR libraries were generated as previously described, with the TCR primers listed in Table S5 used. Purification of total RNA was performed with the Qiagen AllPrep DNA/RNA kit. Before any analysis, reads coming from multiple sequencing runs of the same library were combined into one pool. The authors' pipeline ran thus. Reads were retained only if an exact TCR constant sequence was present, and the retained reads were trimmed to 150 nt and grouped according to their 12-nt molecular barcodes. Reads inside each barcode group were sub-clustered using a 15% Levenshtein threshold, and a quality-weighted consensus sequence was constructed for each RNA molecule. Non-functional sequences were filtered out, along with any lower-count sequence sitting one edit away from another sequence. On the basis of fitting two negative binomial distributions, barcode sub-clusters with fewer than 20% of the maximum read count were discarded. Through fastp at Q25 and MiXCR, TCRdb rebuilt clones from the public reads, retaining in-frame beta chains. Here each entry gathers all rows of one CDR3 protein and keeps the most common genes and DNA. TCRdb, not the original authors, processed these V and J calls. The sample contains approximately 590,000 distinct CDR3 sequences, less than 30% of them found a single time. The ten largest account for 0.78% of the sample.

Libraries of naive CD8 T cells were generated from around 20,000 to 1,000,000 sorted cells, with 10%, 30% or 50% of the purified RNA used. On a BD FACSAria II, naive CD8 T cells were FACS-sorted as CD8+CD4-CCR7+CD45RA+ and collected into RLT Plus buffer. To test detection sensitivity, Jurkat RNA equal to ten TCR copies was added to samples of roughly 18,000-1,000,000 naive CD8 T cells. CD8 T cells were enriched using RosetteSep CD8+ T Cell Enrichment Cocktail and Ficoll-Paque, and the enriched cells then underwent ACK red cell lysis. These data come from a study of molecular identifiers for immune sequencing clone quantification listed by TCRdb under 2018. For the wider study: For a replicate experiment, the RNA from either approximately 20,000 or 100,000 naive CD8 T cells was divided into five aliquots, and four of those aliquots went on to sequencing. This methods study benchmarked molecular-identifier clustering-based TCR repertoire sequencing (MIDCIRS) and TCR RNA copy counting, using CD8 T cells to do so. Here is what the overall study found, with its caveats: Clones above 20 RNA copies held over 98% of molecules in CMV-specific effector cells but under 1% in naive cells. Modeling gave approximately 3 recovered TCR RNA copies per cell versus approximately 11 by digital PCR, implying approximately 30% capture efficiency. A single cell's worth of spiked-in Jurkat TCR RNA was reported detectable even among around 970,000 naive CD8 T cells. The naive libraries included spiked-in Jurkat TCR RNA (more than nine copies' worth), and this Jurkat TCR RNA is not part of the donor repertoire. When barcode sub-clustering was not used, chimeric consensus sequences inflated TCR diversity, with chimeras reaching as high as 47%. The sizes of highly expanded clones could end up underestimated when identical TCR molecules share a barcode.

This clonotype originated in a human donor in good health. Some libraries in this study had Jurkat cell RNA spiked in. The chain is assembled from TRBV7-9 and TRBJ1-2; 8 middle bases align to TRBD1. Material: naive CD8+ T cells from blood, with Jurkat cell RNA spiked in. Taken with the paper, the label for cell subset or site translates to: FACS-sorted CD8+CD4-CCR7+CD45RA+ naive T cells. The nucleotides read TGTGCCAGCAGCGCACCACCCTCGGGGACAGGCCAGGGCTATGGCTACACCTTC. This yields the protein CASSAPPSGTGQGYGYTF.